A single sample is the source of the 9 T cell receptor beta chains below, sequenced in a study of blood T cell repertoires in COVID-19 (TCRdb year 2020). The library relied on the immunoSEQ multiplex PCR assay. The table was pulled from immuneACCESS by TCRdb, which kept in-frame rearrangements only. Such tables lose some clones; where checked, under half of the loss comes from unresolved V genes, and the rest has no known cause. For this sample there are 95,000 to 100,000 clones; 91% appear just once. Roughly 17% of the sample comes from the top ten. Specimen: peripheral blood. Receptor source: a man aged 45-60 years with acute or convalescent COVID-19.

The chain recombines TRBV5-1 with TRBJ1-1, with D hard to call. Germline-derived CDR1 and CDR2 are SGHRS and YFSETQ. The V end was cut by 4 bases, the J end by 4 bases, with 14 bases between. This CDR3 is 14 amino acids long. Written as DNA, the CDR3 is TGCGCCAGCAGCATAGGACTGGGGTTCACTGAAGCTTTCTTT. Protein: CASSIGLGFTEAFF.

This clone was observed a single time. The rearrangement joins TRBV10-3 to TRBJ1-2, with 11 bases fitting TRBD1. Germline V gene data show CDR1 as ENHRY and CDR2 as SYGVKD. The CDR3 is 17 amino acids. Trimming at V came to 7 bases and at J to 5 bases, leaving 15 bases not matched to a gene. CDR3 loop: CAITKFGQGAPEYGYTF. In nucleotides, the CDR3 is TGTGCCATCACCAAGTTTGGACAGGGGGCGCCGGAATATGGCTACACCTTC.

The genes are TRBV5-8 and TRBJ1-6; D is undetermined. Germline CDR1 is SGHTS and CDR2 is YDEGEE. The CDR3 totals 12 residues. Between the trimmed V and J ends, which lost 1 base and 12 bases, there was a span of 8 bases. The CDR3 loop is CASSLSPGPLHF. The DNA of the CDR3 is TGTGCCAGCAGCTTGAGTCCGGGACCCCTCCACTTT.

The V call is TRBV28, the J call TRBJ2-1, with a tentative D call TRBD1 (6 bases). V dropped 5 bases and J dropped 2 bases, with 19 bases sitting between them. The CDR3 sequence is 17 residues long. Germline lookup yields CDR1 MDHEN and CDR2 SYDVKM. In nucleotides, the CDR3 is TGTGCCAGCAGTCCCCCGAATGGACAGTCAACCTACAATGAGCAGTTCTTC. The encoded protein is CASSPPNGQSTYNEQFF.

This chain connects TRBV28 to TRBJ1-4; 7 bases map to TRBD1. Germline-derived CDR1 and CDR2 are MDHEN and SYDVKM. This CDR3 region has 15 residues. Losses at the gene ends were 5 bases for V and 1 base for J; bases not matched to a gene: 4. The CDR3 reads CASSPNRGTNEKLFF. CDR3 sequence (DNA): TGTGCCAGCAGTCCGAACAGGGGAACTAATGAAAAACTGTTTTTT.

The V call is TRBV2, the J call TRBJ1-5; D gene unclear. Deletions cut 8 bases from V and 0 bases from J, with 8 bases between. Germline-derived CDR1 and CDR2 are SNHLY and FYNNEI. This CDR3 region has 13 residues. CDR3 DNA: TGTGCCAGCCAGTTTTATAGCAATCAGCCCCAGCATTTT. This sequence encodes CASQFYSNQPQHF.

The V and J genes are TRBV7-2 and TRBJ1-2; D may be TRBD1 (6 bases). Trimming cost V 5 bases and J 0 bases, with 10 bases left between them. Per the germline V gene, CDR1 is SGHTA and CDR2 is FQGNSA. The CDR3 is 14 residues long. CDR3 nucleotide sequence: TGTGCCAGCAGCCAAGGGACATCTAACTATGGCTACACCTTC. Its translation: CASSQGTSNYGYTF.

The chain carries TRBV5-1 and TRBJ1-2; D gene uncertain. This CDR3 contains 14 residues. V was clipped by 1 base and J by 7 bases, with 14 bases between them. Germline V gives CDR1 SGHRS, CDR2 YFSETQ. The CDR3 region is CASSLTVGGRGYTF. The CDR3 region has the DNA TGCGCCAGCAGCTTGACAGTGGGTGGCCGTGGCTACACCTTC. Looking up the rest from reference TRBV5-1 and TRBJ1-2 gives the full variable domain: KAGVTQTPRYLIKTRGQQVTLSCSPISGHRSVSWYQQTPGQGLQFLFEYFSETQRNKGNFPGRFSGRQFSNSRSEMNVSTLELGDSALYLCASSLTVGGRGYTFGSGTRLTVV.

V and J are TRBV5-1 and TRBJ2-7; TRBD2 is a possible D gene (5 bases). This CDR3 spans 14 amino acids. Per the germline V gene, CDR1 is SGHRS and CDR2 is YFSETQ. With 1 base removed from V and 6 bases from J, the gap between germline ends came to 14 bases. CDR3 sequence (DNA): TGCGCCAGCAGCTTGCCGGGGTCCTCGGGCGAGCAGTACTTC. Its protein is CASSLPGSSGEQYF.